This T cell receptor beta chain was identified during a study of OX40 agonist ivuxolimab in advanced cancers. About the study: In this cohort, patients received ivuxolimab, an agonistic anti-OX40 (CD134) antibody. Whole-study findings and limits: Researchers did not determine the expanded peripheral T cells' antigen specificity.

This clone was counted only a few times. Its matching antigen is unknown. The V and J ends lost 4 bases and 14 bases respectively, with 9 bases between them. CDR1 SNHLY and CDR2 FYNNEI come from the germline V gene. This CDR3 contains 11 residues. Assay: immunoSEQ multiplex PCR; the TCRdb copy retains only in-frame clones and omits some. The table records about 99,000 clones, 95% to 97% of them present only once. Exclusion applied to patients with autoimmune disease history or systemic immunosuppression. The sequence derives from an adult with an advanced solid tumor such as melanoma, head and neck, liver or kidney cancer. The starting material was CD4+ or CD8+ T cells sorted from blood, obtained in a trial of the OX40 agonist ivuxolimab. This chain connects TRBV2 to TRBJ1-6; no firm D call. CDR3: CASSGEESLHF. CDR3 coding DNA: TGTGCCAGCAGTGGAGAGGAGTCCCTCCACTTT.